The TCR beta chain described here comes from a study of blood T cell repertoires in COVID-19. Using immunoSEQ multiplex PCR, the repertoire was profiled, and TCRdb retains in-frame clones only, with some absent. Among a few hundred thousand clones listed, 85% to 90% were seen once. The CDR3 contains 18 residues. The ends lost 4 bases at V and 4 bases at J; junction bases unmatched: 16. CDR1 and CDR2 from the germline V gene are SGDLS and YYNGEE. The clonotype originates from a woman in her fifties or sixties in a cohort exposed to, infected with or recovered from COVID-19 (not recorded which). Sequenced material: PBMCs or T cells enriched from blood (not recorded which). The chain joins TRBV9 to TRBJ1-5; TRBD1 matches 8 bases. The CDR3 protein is CASSPKDRAVVENQPQHF. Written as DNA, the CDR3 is TGTGCCAGCAGCCCTAAGGACAGGGCCGTAGTGGAAAATCAGCCCCAGCATTTT.